Presented here are 8 T cell receptor beta chains from one specimen sequenced in a study of cytomegalovirus exposure and HLA in healthy donors. Only in-frame clones appear in the TCRdb table, and some are missing; sequencing was by immunoSEQ multiplex PCR. Counted here are over 85,000 clones, 93% occurring once; the ten biggest clones make up 0.95% to 1.3%. Sequences were obtained from PBMCs. The receptors here all came from a woman aged 30 to 39 in good health and CMV-seropositive.

This clone was detected only once. V usage is TRBV4-1 and J usage is TRBJ1-2; 8 bases map to TRBD1. V lost 1 base to trimming and J lost 0 bases; unmatched junction nucleotides: 7. This CDR3 is built from 17 residues. CDR1 is MGHRA, CDR2 YSYEKL, per germline. CDR3 sequence reads: CASSQVLGTGPNYGYTF. CDR3 DNA sequence: TGCGCCAGCAGCCAAGTTTTGGGGACAGGACCTAACTATGGCTACACCTTC.

CDR3: CASSALTGGGNQPQHF. The CDR3 nucleotides are TGTGCCAGCAGCGCACTAACAGGGGGCGGCAATCAGCCCCAGCATTTT. This chain connects TRBV7-2 to TRBJ1-5, with 9 bases aligning to TRBD1. CDR1 is SGHTA and CDR2 is FQGNSA in the germline V gene. V trimming: 5 bases; J trimming: 2 bases; junction bases outside the gene matches: 7. The CDR3 is 16 residues long.

The chain uses TRBV7-2 and TRBJ2-1; D is uncertain. The germline V gene encodes CDR1 SGHTA and CDR2 FQGNSA. The CDR3 extends over 13 amino acids. Deletions cut 0 bases from V and 7 bases from J, with 7 bases between. The CDR3 bases are TGTGCCAGCAGCTTAGCGGTCGGGAATGAGCAGTTCTTC. This gives the protein CASSLAVGNEQFF. Full variable domain (rest looked up from reference TRBV7-2 and TRBJ2-1): GAGVSQSPSNKVTEKGKDVELRCDPISGHTALYWYRQSLGQGLEFLIYFQGNSAPDKSGLPSDRFSAERTGGSVSTLTIQRTQQEDSAVYLCASSLAVGNEQFFGPGTRLTVL.

The gene calls are TRBV4-1 and TRBJ1-1; the D gene is possibly TRBD1 (6 bases). The CDR3 contains 15 residues. Looked up from germline, CDR1 is MGHRA and CDR2 is YSYEKL. V was pared by 2 bases and J by 3 bases, with 13 bases between. The CDR3 loop reads CASSQPTAGDTEAFF. The CDR3 coding sequence is TGCGCCAGCAGCCAACCTACAGCAGGGGACACTGAAGCTTTCTTT.

The rearrangement joins TRBV7-9 to TRBJ2-6; TRBD1 is a possible D gene (5 bases). This CDR3 is built from 14 residues. V dropped 6 bases and J dropped 1 base, with 7 bases sitting between them. Germline V gene data show CDR1 as SEHNR and CDR2 as FQNEAQ (reference sequence). DNA of the CDR3: TGTGCCAGCAGGGACACATCTGGGGCCAACGTCCTGACTTTC. It specifies CASRDTSGANVLTF.

The chain carries TRBV6-5 and TRBJ2-3; D might be TRBD1 (6 bases). Between the trimmed V and J ends, which lost 7 bases and 6 bases, there was a span of 14 bases. CDR1 is MNHEY, CDR2 SVGAGI, per germline. There are 13 residues in the CDR3. In DNA form, the CDR3 reads TGTGCCAGCAAGGGGGACGGGTTGGATACGCAGTATTTT. This sequence encodes CASKGDGLDTQYF.

The rearrangement links TRBV7-2 to TRBJ2-7; 12 bases are shared with TRBD2. This CDR3 is built from 15 residues. Germline V CDR1 and CDR2: SGHTA, FQGNSA. With V trimmed by 4 bases and J by 6 bases, 7 bases remained unmatched. CDR3 protein: CASSYSSGRASEQYF. CDR3 nucleotide sequence: TGTGCCAGCAGCTACTCTAGCGGGAGGGCCTCCGAGCAGTACTTC.

The rearrangement joins TRBV2 to TRBJ2-7; D is possibly TRBD1 (6 bases). With 6 bases removed from V and 3 bases from J, the gap between germline ends came to 27 bases. CDR1 is SNHLY and CDR2 is FYNNEI in the germline V gene. The CDR3 length is 18 residues. The CDR3 region has the DNA TGTGCCAGCAGCTTTCCCCAAACCGCAGGGGCTTTAAACTACGAGCAGTACTTC. This sequence encodes CASSFPQTAGALNYEQYF.